Listed below are T cell receptor beta chains from one sample, sequenced in a study of blood T cells in healthy people across ages. TCRdb re-derived calls from the 5' RACE reads in MiXCR, one entry per CDR3 protein. This sample has about 1,400,000 distinct CDR3 sequences, with 59% found just once. Sample: blood. All receptors derive from a man aged 18-30 years in good health. Both conserved end residues are part of each CDR3. D genes are given only for firm matches. Rows give clone size only sometimes, using once, few, many, or a class for an expanded clone.

d_gene	v_gene	j_gene	abundance	CDR3nt	CDR3aa
NA	TRBV4-2	TRBJ1-1	NA	TGTGCCAGCAGCCCCCCCCCGGCGAGGCCAGCTCCCGAAGCTTTCTTT	CASSPPPARPAPEAFF
NA	TRBV19	TRBJ2-7	once	TGTGCCAGTAGTATGTGTGGGAGCTCCTACAATGAGCAGTACTTC	CASSMCGSSYNEQYF
NA	TRBV6-6	TRBJ2-7	NA	TGTGCCAGCGGGGTAGGACAGTCACCCTACGAGCAGTACTTC	CASGVGQSPYEQYF
TRBD1	TRBV20-1	TRBJ2-5	few	TGCAGTGCGACAGGGCAGGGGCTAAGAGAGACCCAGTACTTC	CSATGQGLRETQYF
TRBD2	TRBV29-1	TRBJ2-1	few	TGCAGCGTCGTATCCCTAGCGGGGAGCTCCTACAATGAGCAGTTCTTC	CSVVSLAGSSYNEQFF
NA	TRBV28	TRBJ1-4	NA	TGTGCCAGCAGTCGGTTAGCTAATGAAAAACTGTTTTTT	CASSRLANEKLFF
NA	TRBV10-3	TRBJ1-4	NA	TGTGCCATCAGTGAAGAAGGGGGACGGGAAAAACTGTTTTTT	CAISEEGGREKLFF
NA	TRBV6-5	TRBJ2-7	few	TGTGCCAGCAGTTACTCGAGTCGGGGTACCTACGAGCAGTACTTC	CASSYSSRGTYEQYF
TRBD2	TRBV5-1	TRBJ2-1	NA	TGCGCCAGCAGCTTGGACCTGGCGGGAGGAGGCTACAATGAGCAGTTCTTC	CASSLDLAGGGYNEQFF
NA	TRBV20-1	TRBJ2-7	NA	TGCAGTGCTAGAGAGGTGGGAGTCTACGAGCAGTACTTC	CSAREVGVYEQYF
TRBD2	TRBV7-2	TRBJ2-5	NA	TGTGCCAGCAGCTTAGGCGGTCTAGCGGACCTCCAAGAGACCCAGTACTTC	CASSLGGLADLQETQYF
NA	TRBV5-6	TRBJ2-5	NA	TGTGCCAGCAGCTACCGCACCCTCCGTTCGGTCGGGCAGTACTTC	CASSYRTLRSVGQYF
TRBD2	TRBV7-6	TRBJ2-3	few	TGTGCCAGCAGCTTAGGGACTAGCGTTGCAGATACGCAGTATTTT	CASSLGTSVADTQYF
TRBD2	TRBV5-1	TRBJ2-1	NA	TGCGCCAGCAGCTTTGTAGCGGGGGGTTACAATGAGCAGTTCTTC	CASSFVAGGYNEQFF
NA	TRBV29-1	TRBJ2-4	few	TGCAGCGTTGGGGGGCCTCTAGCCAAAAACATTCAGTACTTC	CSVGGPLAKNIQYF
TRBD1	TRBV11-2	TRBJ1-2	few	TGTGCCAGCAGCTTTGGGACCGGGACAGGGGGGCCTAAATACTATGGCTACACCTTC	CASSFGTGTGGPKYYGYTF
NA	TRBV20-1	TRBJ2-7	NA	TGCAGTGCTAGTTCCCGGGACACAAGGTTGGGGTCCTACGGGCAGTACTTC	CSASSRDTRLGSYGQYF
TRBD2	TRBV20-1	TRBJ2-1	few	TGCAGTGCTAGGGAGACTAGCGGGAGCCGGGTCTCCTACAATGAGCAGTTCTTC	CSARETSGSRVSYNEQFF
TRBD1	TRBV24-1	TRBJ2-5	NA	TGTGCCACCAGTGATGCTGACAGGGGAGAGACCCAGTACTTC	CATSDADRGETQYF
NA	TRBV12-3/TRBV12-4	TRBJ1-2	NA	TGTGCCAGCAGTTTGGGGGACGGGCCCACTAACTATGGCTACACCTTC	CASSLGDGPTNYGYTF
NA	TRBV7-2	TRBJ2-7	NA	TGTGCCAGCAGCTGGGCGGGGGCTCCTGGACGCGAGCAGTACTTC	CASSWAGAPGREQYF
NA	TRBV6-6	TRBJ2-3	NA	TGTGCCAGCAGCGCCGGCGTCCGAGGGACAGATACGCAGTATTTT	CASSAGVRGTDTQYF
NA	TRBV28	TRBJ2-4	NA	TGTGCCAGCAGCCGGGGAGGCAGCTTAGCCAAAAACATTCAGTACTTC	CASSRGGSLAKNIQYF
NA	TRBV15	TRBJ2-7	NA	TGTGCCACCAGCTCCGATGGGGACGAGCAGTACTTC	CATSSDGDEQYF
NA	TRBV6-2/TRBV6-3	TRBJ2-7	few	TGTGCCAGCAGAGTACTTAACGAGCAGTACTTC	CASRVLNEQYF
TRBD1	TRBV7-9	TRBJ1-6	NA	TGTGCCAGCAGTCAGAACAGGAGGACAGGACCAGGAAATTCACCCCTCCACTTT	CASSQNRRTGPGNSPLHF
NA	TRBV3-1	TRBJ2-3	NA	TGTGCCAGCAACGGATCCCCGACAGATACGCAGTATTTT	CASNGSPTDTQYF
NA	TRBV10-1	TRBJ2-2	NA	TGCGCCAGCAGTGTCGGCCTAGACACCGGGGAGCTGTTTTTT	CASSVGLDTGELFF
TRBD1	TRBV28	TRBJ1-4	once	TGTGCCAGCAGTTTCCAGGGACAGGGGGGACCAACTAATGAAAAACTGTTTTTT	CASSFQGQGGPTNEKLFF
TRBD2	TRBV25-1	TRBJ2-1	NA	TGTGCCAGCAGTGATTTCGGCGGGAGGGCCGGTGAGCAGTTCTTC	CASSDFGGRAGEQFF
NA	TRBV4-2	TRBJ1-5	NA	TGTGCCAGCAGCCAAGATGTCGGGGAGCCCCAGCATTTT	CASSQDVGEPQHF
TRBD1	TRBV28	TRBJ2-7	NA	TGTGCCAGCAGTCCTACGGGACAGGGCGTTTACGAGCAGTACTTC	CASSPTGQGVYEQYF
TRBD1	TRBV11-2	TRBJ2-1	NA	TGTGCCAGCAGCTTGGGGGGGGGACAGGGAAGCTACAATGAGCAGTTCTTC	CASSLGGGQGSYNEQFF
NA	TRBV6-5	TRBJ2-5	NA	TGTGCCAGCAGTTACTCGTCCCTAGGCACGGAGACCCAGTACTTC	CASSYSSLGTETQYF
TRBD1	TRBV20-1	TRBJ2-7	NA	TGCAGTGCTAACCAGGGGGGACAGGGAATCTACGAGCAGTACTTC	CSANQGGQGIYEQYF
NA	TRBV14	TRBJ2-7	NA	TGTGCCAGCAGCCAAGAATGGGGGAGGGGGTCCGACGAGCAGTACTTC	CASSQEWGRGSDEQYF
TRBD2	TRBV19	TRBJ2-5	NA	TGTGCCAGTAGTATACCCGGGCTAGCGGTACAAGAGACCCAGTACTTC	CASSIPGLAVQETQYF
TRBD2	TRBV27	TRBJ2-3	NA	TGTACCAGCAGCTCGACTAGCGTTACTAGCACAGATACGCAGTATTTT	CTSSSTSVTSTDTQYF
TRBD1	TRBV6-5	TRBJ1-1	few	TGTGCCAGCAGCTCTTCGACAGGGGCGGCCACTGAAGCTTTCTTT	CASSSSTGAATEAFF
NA	TRBV28	TRBJ2-7	NA	TGTGCCAGCAGTTTTCCCCGGCTTTCGGGCGTTATCACCTACGAGCAGTACTTC	CASSFPRLSGVITYEQYF
TRBD1	TRBV29-1	TRBJ2-3	NA	TGCAGCGTTGAGGGCAGGGGGCGACATTCTAGCACAGATACGCAGTATTTT	CSVEGRGRHSSTDTQYF